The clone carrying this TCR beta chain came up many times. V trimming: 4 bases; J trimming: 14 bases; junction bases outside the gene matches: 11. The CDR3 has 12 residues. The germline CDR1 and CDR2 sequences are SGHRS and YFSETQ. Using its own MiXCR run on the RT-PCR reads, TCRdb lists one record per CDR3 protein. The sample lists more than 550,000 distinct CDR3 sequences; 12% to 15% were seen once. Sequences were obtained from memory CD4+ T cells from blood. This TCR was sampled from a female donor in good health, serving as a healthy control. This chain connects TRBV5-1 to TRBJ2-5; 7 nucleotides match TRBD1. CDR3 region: CASSQDTRDRYF. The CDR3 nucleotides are TGCGCCAGCAGCCAGGATACCCGGGACAGATACTTC.